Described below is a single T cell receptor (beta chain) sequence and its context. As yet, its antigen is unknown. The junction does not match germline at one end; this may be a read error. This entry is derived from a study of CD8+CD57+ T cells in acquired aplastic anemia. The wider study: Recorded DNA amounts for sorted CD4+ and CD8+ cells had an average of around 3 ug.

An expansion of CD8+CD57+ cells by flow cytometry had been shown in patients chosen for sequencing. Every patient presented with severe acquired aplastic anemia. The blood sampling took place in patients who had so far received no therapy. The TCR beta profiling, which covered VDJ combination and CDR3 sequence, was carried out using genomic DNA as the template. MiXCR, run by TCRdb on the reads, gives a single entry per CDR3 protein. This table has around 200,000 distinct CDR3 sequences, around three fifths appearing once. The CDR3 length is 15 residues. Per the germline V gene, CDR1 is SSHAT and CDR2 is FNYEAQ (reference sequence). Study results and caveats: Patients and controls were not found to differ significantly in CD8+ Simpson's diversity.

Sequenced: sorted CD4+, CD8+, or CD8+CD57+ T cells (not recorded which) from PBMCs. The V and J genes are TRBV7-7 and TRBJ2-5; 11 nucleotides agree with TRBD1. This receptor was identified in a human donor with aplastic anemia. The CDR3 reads CASSRDRGNRETQYF. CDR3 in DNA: TGTGCTAGCAGCCGGGACAGGGGGAATCGGGAGACCCAGTACTTC.